These 6 T cell receptor beta chains originate from one sample sequenced in a study of T cells after yellow fever vaccination. TCRdb called the 5' RACE reads again in MiXCR, with one record for every CDR3 protein. The sample lists about 110,000 distinct CDR3 sequences, around 8% seen once, with 25% in the top ten. The specimen was CD8+ T cells sorted from PBMCs, collected 45 days after the yellow fever booster vaccination. The receptors stem from a young man who received the YFV17D yellow fever vaccine.

This clonotype was picked up many times. This chain links TRBV7-8 with TRBJ2-3; no reliable D call. The CDR3 length is 15 residues. The ends were cut back, 5 bases at V and 4 bases at J, with 16 bases in the middle. The germline V gene encodes CDR1 SGHVS and CDR2 FQNEAQ. CDR3 DNA sequence: TGTGCCAGCAGCGATATACCTAGGTCCGCAGATACGCAGTATTTT. Residues: CASSDIPRSADTQYF.

The genes are TRBV3-1 and TRBJ1-1; 9 nucleotides match TRBD1. CDR1 is LGHDT, CDR2 YNNKEL, per germline (reference sequence). The CDR3 is made up of 15 amino acids. The V segment lost 4 bases and the J segment 2 bases; nucleotides outside the gene matches: 5. CDR3 bases: TGTGCCAGCAGCCCCCGGGACAGGGAAAACACTGAAGCTTTCTTT. The encoded protein is CASSPRDRENTEAFF.

This clonotype was picked up many times. The chain combines TRBV10-3 with TRBJ2-2; 7 positions agree with TRBD2. V shed 0 bases and J 3 bases; nucleotides not matched to a gene: 10. The CDR3 is made up of 18 amino acids. CDR1 is ENHRY and CDR2 is SYGVKD in the germline V gene. The chain's CDR3 is CAISESGEAGVHTGELFF. The DNA for the CDR3 is TGTGCCATCAGTGAGTCCGGTGAGGCGGGAGTTCACACCGGGGAGCTGTTTTTT.

In its sample, this clonotype was seen a few times. The chain links TRBV2 to TRBJ2-2, with D possibly matching TRBD2 (5 bases). The CDR3 is 13 residues long. The germline CDR1 and CDR2 sequences are SNHLY and FYNNEI. V was shortened by 7 bases and J by 4 bases, with 10 bases between the two germline ends. CDR3 amino acids: CASTGITTGELFF. The CDR3 DNA follows: TGTGCCAGCACCGGGATAACCACCGGGGAGCTGTTTTTT.

The chain has TRBV18 and TRBJ2-1; 11 bases align to TRBD2. V shed 0 bases, J shed 6 bases, and the junction held 1 base outside the gene matches. CDR1 is KGHSH, CDR2 LQKENI, per germline. The CDR3 is 15 amino acids. CDR3 DNA sequence: TGTGCCAGCTCACCACCTAGCGGGAGGGCCAATGAGCAGTTCTTC. Translating it yields CASSPPSGRANEQFF.

This clonotype came up many times. For the CDR3, the DNA is TGCAGTGCTGGACAACCGGGACTAGCTTACAATGAGCAGTTCTTC. Its translation: CSAGQPGLAYNEQFF. The V and J genes are TRBV20-1 and TRBJ2-1; 9 nucleotides line up with TRBD2. The CDR3 covers 15 residues. The V segment lost 5 bases and the J segment 4 bases; nucleotides outside the gene matches: 9. Germline V gene sequence: CDR1 DFQATT, CDR2 SNEGSKA (reference sequence).